Shown below are 27 T cell receptor beta chains from a single sample sequenced in a study of blood T cell repertoires in COVID-19. TCRdb's copy holds only in-frame clones and misses some; the assay was immunoSEQ multiplex PCR. This table has about 43,000 clones, 87% appearing once. The sample was peripheral blood. These receptor sequences come from a woman aged 80 or over with active COVID-19.

The chain combines TRBV6-2 or TRBV6-3 with TRBJ2-2; possible D gene TRBD2, 6 bases. Germline CDR1 MNHEY, CDR2 SVGEGT. Deletions cut 2 bases from V and 1 base from J, with 14 bases between. This CDR3 has 17 residues. CDR3 in DNA: TGTGCCAGCAGTTACCGCGCCGGGCGGGAGAACACCGGGGAGCTGTTTTTT. Encoded protein: CASSYRAGRENTGELFF.

This sequence joins TRBV14 and TRBJ2-7; D perhaps matches TRBD1 (6 bases). Trimming took 5 bases from V and 2 from J, leaving 16 bases between them. Germline lookup yields CDR1 SGHDN and CDR2 FVKESK. The CDR3 loop spans 15 amino acids. The CDR3 reads CASSENRDLPYEQYF. The CDR3 nucleotides read TGTGCCAGCAGCGAAAACAGGGACCTACCCTACGAGCAGTACTTC.

J is TRBJ2-7 and V is TRBV3-1 (or the pseudogene TRBV3-2); D possibly corresponds to TRBD2 (5 bases). Germline lookup yields CDR1 LGHDT and CDR2 YNNKEL (reference sequence). V lost 0 bases and J 3 bases, leaving 9 bases between the germline ends. This CDR3 comprises 14 residues. The CDR3 DNA sequence: TGTGCCAGCAGCCAAGACAGCCGGGGCTACGAGCAGTACTTC. Translated: CASSQDSRGYEQYF.

The chain has TRBV5-1 and TRBJ1-5; 9 bases fit TRBD1. This CDR3 is 17 amino acids long. Germline V gene data show CDR1 as SGHRS and CDR2 as YFSETQ. The J segment lost 6 bases and the V segment lost 2 bases, leaving 12 bases of the junction unmatched. The CDR3 sequence is CASSLGGDRERIQPQHF. The DNA of the CDR3 is TGCGCCAGCAGCTTAGGCGGGGACAGGGAGAGGATTCAGCCCCAGCATTTT. The full variable domain, in which reference TRBV5-1 and TRBJ1-5 provide the parts outside the CDR3, is KAGVTQTPRYLIKTRGQQVTLSCSPISGHRSVSWYQQTPGQGLQFLFEYFSETQRNKGNFPGRFSGRQFSNSRSEMNVSTLELGDSALYLCASSLGGDRERIQPQHFGDGTRLSIL.

This clone was recorded only once. The V gene is TRBV25-1, the J gene TRBJ1-1, with D uncertain. CDR3 size: 13 residues. V was trimmed by 3 bases and J by 4 bases, leaving 9 bases between them. Germline lookup yields CDR1 MGHDK and CDR2 SYGVNS. Here the CDR3 DNA reads TGTGCCAGCAGTGACATTCGGGGCACTGAAGCTTTCTTT. This translates into CASSDIRGTEAFF.

This chain links TRBV2 with TRBJ1-6, with a weak D call TRBD1 (5 bases). The length of the CDR3 is 15 residues. CDR1 and CDR2 from the germline V gene are SNHLY and FYNNEI. V was trimmed by 7 bases and J by 0 bases, leaving 10 bases between them. The CDR3 region has the DNA TGTGCCAGCACGGGGGTGAGCTCCTATAATTCACCCCTCCACTTT. Encoded protein: CASTGVSSYNSPLHF. The full variable domain, its missing parts supplied by reference TRBV2 and TRBJ1-6, is EPEVTQTPSHQVTQMGQEVILRCVPISNHLYFYWYRQILGQKVEFLVSFYNNEISEKSEIFDDQFSVERPDGSNFTLKIRSTKLEDSAMYFCASTGVSSYNSPLHFGNGTRLTVT.

The rearrangement uses TRBV5-1 and TRBJ1-1, with 7 bases matching TRBD1. V lost 4 bases, J lost 2 bases, and 11 bases stayed unmatched. Looked up from germline, CDR1 is SGHRS and CDR2 is YFSETQ. The CDR3 covers 16 residues. The CDR3 DNA reads as TGCGCCAGCAGCCCGACGGGGGGGACAGTCAACACTGAAGCTTTCTTT. Protein sequence: CASSPTGGTVNTEAFF.

The rearrangement uses TRBV3-1 (or the pseudogene TRBV3-2) and TRBJ1-1; tentatively, D is TRBD1 (6 bases). The CDR3 runs to 16 residues. The ends were cut back, 1 base at V and 3 bases at J, with 15 bases in the middle. Germline CDR1 and CDR2: LGHDT and YNNKEL (reference sequence). CDR3 in amino acids: CASSQAPWGLHTEAFF. CDR3 coding DNA: TGTGCCAGCAGCCAAGCCCCTTGGGGGCTGCACACTGAAGCTTTCTTT.

The rearrangement joins TRBV7-8 to TRBJ2-7; tentatively, D is TRBD1 (5 bases). The CDR3 is 14 residues long. CDR1 and CDR2 from the germline V gene are SGHVS and FQNEAQ. Trimming removed 1 base at V and 9 bases at J, with 16 bases between. The CDR3 protein is CASSLGPTQGVQYF. CDR3 DNA: TGTGCCAGCAGCTTAGGCCCCACGCAGGGCGTGCAGTACTTC.

The chain links TRBV15 to TRBJ1-5, with D possibly TRBD1 on 6 matching bases. The germline V gene has CDR1 LNHNV and CDR2 YYDKDF (reference sequence). The CDR3 contains 14 residues. Trimming removed 3 bases at V and 3 bases at J, with 9 bases between. In DNA form, the CDR3 reads TGTGCCACCAGCAGGACAGGAACCAATCAGCCCCAGCATTTT. It specifies CATSRTGTNQPQHF.

The chain links TRBV4-3 to TRBJ2-7; 9 bases line up with TRBD1. The CDR3 has 16 residues. The germline V gene encodes CDR1 LGHNA and CDR2 YSLEER. V lost 3 bases to trimming and J lost 2 bases; unmatched junction nucleotides: 8. This CDR3 is CASSQWPGQGPYEQYF. CDR3 DNA sequence: TGCGCCAGCAGCCAGTGGCCGGGACAGGGACCCTACGAGCAGTACTTC.

V is TRBV20-1 and J is TRBJ1-1, with 10 bases fitting TRBD1. The CDR3 loop spans 14 amino acids. Germline trimming cut 3 bases from V and 6 bases from J; bases unmatched to any gene: 7. Germline CDR1 DFQATT, CDR2 SNEGSKA (reference sequence). As DNA, the CDR3 is TGCAGTGCTAGTCCCGGGACAGGGGTTCCTGAAGCTTTCTTT. This encodes CSASPGTGVPEAFF.

This clone was seen a few times. The J gene is TRBJ1-2, the V gene TRBV19; 9 nucleotides line up with TRBD1. This CDR3 has 14 amino acids. The trim removed 5 bases at V and 7 bases at J, leaving 8 bases unmatched. Germline assignment: CDR1 LNHDA and CDR2 SQIVND (reference sequence). The CDR3 DNA sequence: TGTGCCAGTAGTCTCCGGGACAGGGCTGCTGGCTACACCTTC. It specifies CASSLRDRAAGYTF.

This chain joins TRBV24-1 and TRBJ2-7, with 10 bases matching TRBD1. The CDR3 runs 15 residues. With V trimmed by 2 bases and J by 3 bases, 3 bases remained unmatched. The V gene's germline CDR1 is KGHDR and CDR2 SFDVKD. The CDR3 spells CATSDWTGGYYEQYF. For the CDR3, the DNA is TGTGCCACCAGTGATTGGACAGGGGGTTACTACGAGCAGTACTTC.

The V gene is TRBV19, the J gene TRBJ2-7, with 9 bases identical to TRBD1. Germline assignment: CDR1 LNHDA and CDR2 SQIVND (reference sequence). CDR3 length: 14 amino acids. The V segment lost 6 bases and the J segment 2 bases; nucleotides outside the gene matches: 5. The CDR3: CASRRGTGTYEQYF. The CDR3 DNA reads TGTGCCAGTAGACGTGGGACAGGGACCTACGAGCAGTACTTC. Complete variable domain (other parts from reference TRBV19 and TRBJ2-7): DGGITQSPKYLFRKEGQNVTLSCEQNLNHDAMYWYRQDPGQGLRLIYYSQIVNDFQKGDIAEGYSVSREKKESFPLTVTSAQKNPTAFYLCASRRGTGTYEQYFGPGTRLTVT.

This clone was detected a few times. The chain carries TRBV2 and TRBJ2-1, with 11 bases identical to TRBD2. V lost 5 bases to trimming and J lost 7 bases; unmatched junction nucleotides: 10. CDR1 is SNHLY and CDR2 is FYNNEI in the germline V gene. This CDR3 is built from 16 residues. The CDR3 coding sequence is TGTGCCAGCAGTCCATTAGCGGGGGGGGCGAGAAATGAGCAGTTCTTC. This translates into CASSPLAGGARNEQFF.

This chain joins TRBV5-5 and TRBJ1-1; 8 bases are shared with TRBD1. Germline V gene data show CDR1 as SGHKS and CDR2 as YYEKEE (reference sequence). The CDR3 is 14 residues long. V dropped 4 bases and J dropped 3; count of bases not matched to a gene: 5. The CDR3 protein is CASSAQDRDTEAFF. CDR3 DNA: TGTGCCAGCAGCGCCCAGGACAGGGACACTGAAGCTTTCTTT.

The chain joins TRBV29-1 to TRBJ1-2; possibly TRBD1 for D (5 bases). The CDR3 runs to 13 residues. Per germline, CDR1 SQVTM and CDR2 ANQGSEA. CDR3 loop: CSSRGDGLYGYTF. CDR3 sequence (DNA): TGCAGTTCCCGGGGGGACGGTCTCTATGGCTACACCTTC.

This chain links TRBV9 with TRBJ2-6; 12 nucleotides match TRBD1. CDR3 length: 17 residues. The ends lost 4 bases at V and 2 bases at J; junction bases unmatched: 4. Germline V gives CDR1 SGDLS, CDR2 YYNGEE. This chain's CDR3 is CASSPGTGGPGANVLTF. As DNA, the CDR3 is TGTGCCAGCAGCCCAGGGACAGGGGGCCCTGGGGCCAACGTCCTGACTTTC.

The gene calls are TRBV6-5 and TRBJ2-7; unclear D gene. Germline V gene sequence: CDR1 MNHEY, CDR2 SVGAGI. The CDR3 is made up of 12 amino acids. V lost 6 bases to trimming and J lost 4 bases, with 10 bases between them. The CDR3 loop reads CASSRDLYEQYF. CDR3 DNA sequence: TGTGCCAGCAGCCGCGATCTATACGAGCAGTACTTC.

V is TRBV24-1 and J is TRBJ1-2, with no clear D. Trimming took off 5 bases at V and 5 bases at J, with 20 bases between the two ends. The CDR3 has 16 amino acids. From germline, CDR1 is KGHDR and CDR2 SFDVKD. The CDR3 reads CATSANLGGLRYGYTF. CDR3 in DNA: TGTGCCACCAGTGCCAACCTCGGTGGGCTCAGGTATGGCTACACCTTC.

The V call is TRBV19, the J call TRBJ2-3, with TRBD2 matching 7 bases. V lost 5 bases and J lost 0; bases outside the gene matches: 8. CDR1 and CDR2 from the germline V gene are LNHDA and SQIVND (reference sequence). The CDR3 is 16 amino acids. CDR3 loop: CASSFGGGSSTDTQYF. The CDR3, as DNA: TGTGCCAGTAGTTTTGGGGGGGGGTCTAGCACAGATACGCAGTATTTT.

CDR3 loop: CASSLAQGYNEQFF. The CDR3 DNA reads as TGTGCCAGCAGCTTAGCGCAGGGGTACAATGAGCAGTTCTTC. V usage is TRBV7-2 and J usage is TRBJ2-1, with D perhaps matching TRBD1 (6 bases). Germline-derived CDR1 and CDR2 are SGHTA and FQGNSA. The CDR3 runs 14 residues. V was trimmed by 0 bases and J by 4 bases, leaving 7 bases between them.

The chain employs TRBV7-2 and TRBJ1-2; D gene ambiguous. CDR1 and CDR2 from the germline V gene are SGHTA and FQGNSA. V shed 2 bases and J shed 6 bases, with 10 bases lying between them. The CDR3 spans 13 residues. CDR3 loop: CASSLTSENGYTF. CDR3 DNA sequence: TGTGCCAGCAGCTTAACGTCGGAGAATGGCTACACCTTC.

In its sample, this clone is medium-sized. The CDR3 loop is CASSDRGYTEAFF. The CDR3 coding sequence is TGTGCCAGTAGTGACAGGGGATACACTGAAGCTTTCTTT. The chain employs TRBV19 and TRBJ1-1, with 8 nucleotides matching TRBD1. CDR1 LNHDA and CDR2 SQIVND come from the germline V gene (reference sequence). With V trimmed by 5 bases and J by 3 bases, 2 bases remained unmatched. This CDR3 comprises 13 residues.

The chain has TRBV30 and TRBJ1-5; D perhaps matches TRBD1 (6 bases). V was clipped by 1 base and J by 3 bases, with 13 bases between them. The CDR3 is made up of 15 amino acids. Germline lookup yields CDR1 GTSNPN and CDR2 SVGIG (reference sequence). The chain's CDR3 is CAWSGPGTPNQPQHF. As DNA, the CDR3 is TGTGCCTGGAGTGGACCCGGGACACCCAATCAGCCCCAGCATTTT.

This chain joins TRBV28 and TRBJ1-2, with 7 bases fitting TRBD1. J was trimmed by 2 bases and V by 3 bases; bases with no gene match: 12. Per the germline V gene, CDR1 is MDHEN and CDR2 is SYDVKM. CDR3 length: 17 amino acids. The CDR3, as DNA: TGTGCCAGCAGTTTGCCCCAACGTGTAGGGGGCAACTATGGCTACACCTTC. It codes for CASSLPQRVGGNYGYTF.